This T cell receptor (beta chain) was captured in a study of T-cell memory formation after mild COVID-19. 5'RACE, which relied on constant-segment primers, yielded TCR alpha and TCR beta cDNA libraries carrying sample barcodes and UMIs. TCRdb ran MiXCR on the 5' RACE reads and lists one entry per CDR3 protein. Of 110,000 or so distinct CDR3 sequences in the sample, 20% to 25% are singletons; the top ten hold approximately 40%. This CDR3 spans 16 amino acids. The germline gives CDR1 SGHAT, CDR2 FQNNGV. V was pared by 2 bases and J by 0 bases, with 11 bases between. This receptor was obtained from a man between 18 and 29 years old who had mild COVID-19 (a few samples of this study predate the infection). Cell type and time point are not known. Sequenced: PBMCs or a T cell subset sorted from them (not recorded which). The chain links TRBV11-2 to TRBJ1-3, with D hard to call. The CDR3 DNA is TGTGCCAGCAGCTTACACCGCTGGAGCTCTGGAAACACCATATATTTT. Translation: CASSLHRWSSGNTIYF.